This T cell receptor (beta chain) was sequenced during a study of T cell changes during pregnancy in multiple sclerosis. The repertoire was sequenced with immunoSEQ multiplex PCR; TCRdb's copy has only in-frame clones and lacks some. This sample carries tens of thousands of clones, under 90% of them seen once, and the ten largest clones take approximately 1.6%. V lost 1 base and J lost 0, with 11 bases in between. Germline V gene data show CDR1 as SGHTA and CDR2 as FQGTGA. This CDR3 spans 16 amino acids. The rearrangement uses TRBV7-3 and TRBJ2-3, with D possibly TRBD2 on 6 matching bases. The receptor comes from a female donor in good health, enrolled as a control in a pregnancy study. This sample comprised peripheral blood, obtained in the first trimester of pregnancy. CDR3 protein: CASSLNGAGSTDTQYF. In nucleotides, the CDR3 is TGTGCCAGCAGCTTAAACGGAGCGGGTAGCACAGATACGCAGTATTTT. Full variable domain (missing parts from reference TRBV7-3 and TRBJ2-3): GAGVSQTPSNKVTEKGKYVELRCDPISGHTALYWYRQSLGQGPEFLIYFQGTGAADDSGLPNDRFFAVRPEGSVSTLKIQRTERGDSAVYLCASSLNGAGSTDTQYFGPGTRLTVL.